Shown below are 16 T cell receptor beta chains from a single sample sequenced in a study of human T cells and chemical hapten exposure. Time point specified: pre-sensitization, week 0. Documented treatment: therapeutic diphenylcyclopropenone sensitization with weekly scalp DPC. TCRdb reprocessed the RACE reads via MiXCR and lists one record per CDR3 protein. The sample consists of 250,000 or so distinct CDR3 sequences, roughly 8.9% of them appearing once. The source material was whole blood, sampled in connection with sensitization to the hapten diphenylcyclopropenone (DPC). These receptors came from a woman aged 40 to 55 with alopecia areata. Some clones in this sample may be carry-over from other donors' samples.

The sample holds many counts of this clonotype. This chain uses TRBV7-9 with TRBJ1-2; 12 bases fit TRBD1. CDR3 length equals 15 residues. J lost 3 bases, V lost 3 bases, and 2 bases had no gene match. Germline values: CDR1 SEHNR, CDR2 FQNEAQ (reference sequence). The CDR3 loop is CASSLGQGADYGYTF. DNA for the CDR3: TGTGCCAGCAGCTTGGGACAGGGGGCGGACTATGGCTACACCTTC.

This clonotype was recorded many times. The chain is built from TRBV12-3 or TRBV12-4 and TRBJ1-2; D gene uncertain. This CDR3 comprises 12 residues. V lost 3 bases, J lost 5 bases, and 7 bases lay in between. The CDR3 region is CASSFWGYGYTF. CDR3 bases: TGTGCCAGCAGTTTCTGGGGATATGGCTACACCTTC.

This clonotype appeared many times. The chain is built from TRBV6-6 and TRBJ1-2; no clear D. The CDR3 runs to 12 residues. Per germline, CDR1 MNHNY and CDR2 SVGAGI (reference sequence). V was shortened by 2 bases and J by 7 bases, with 8 bases between the two germline ends. This CDR3 reads CASSYEVSGYTF. The CDR3 region has the DNA TGTGCCAGCAGTTACGAGGTGTCTGGCTACACCTTC.

The chain is built from TRBV4-3 and TRBJ1-2; no clear D gene. The V end lost 0 bases, the J end lost 0 bases, and 14 bases lay between the germline ends. CDR1 LGHNA and CDR2 YSLEER come from the germline V gene. The CDR3 consists of 17 residues. This CDR3 is CASSQDLFDRTNYGYTF. As DNA, the CDR3 is TGCGCCAGCAGCCAAGATCTCTTCGACCGAACTAACTATGGCTACACCTTC.

This clonotype was recorded at least ten times. J is TRBJ2-7 and V is TRBV3-1; D gene ambiguous. V lost 3 bases and J lost 0, with 3 bases in between. The CDR3 consists of 12 residues. Germline V gene sequence: CDR1 LGHDT, CDR2 YNNKEL (reference sequence). The CDR3 DNA follows: TGTGCCAGCAGCCAGGGCTCCTACGAGCAGTACTTC. Translated, it gives CASSQGSYEQYF.

The rearrangement links TRBV7-2 to TRBJ2-1; the match to TRBD2 covers 10 bases. Germline V CDR1 and CDR2: SGHTA, FQGNSA. The junction had 7 bases not matched to a gene; V was cut back by 1 base and J by 4 bases. The CDR3 runs to 17 residues. CDR3 in DNA: TGTGCCAGCAGCTTAGACGGCGCTAGCGGGAGTTACAATGAGCAGTTCTTC. This translates into CASSLDGASGSYNEQFF.

The chain uses TRBV7-2 and TRBJ2-5, with a possible D match to TRBD1 (5 bases). The CDR3 loop spans 15 amino acids. The germline gives CDR1 SGHTA, CDR2 FQGNSA. V was cut by 1 base and J by 4 bases, with 13 bases left in between. The CDR3 loop reads CASSLVGPQGETQYF. CDR3 in DNA: TGTGCCAGCAGCTTAGTGGGCCCCCAGGGAGAGACCCAGTACTTC.

The V and J genes are TRBV6-5 and TRBJ2-7; tentatively, D is TRBD1 or TRBD2 (5 bases each). The CDR3 totals 15 residues. CDR1 is MNHEY and CDR2 is SVGAGI in the germline V gene. Trimming removed 6 bases at V and 3 bases at J, with 18 bases between. CDR3 nucleotides: TGTGCCAGCAGCTCCGGGACGGCGTCCGGCTACGAGCAGTACTTC. Amino acid sequence: CASSSGTASGYEQYF.

The table lists this clonotype with a few counts. Written as DNA, the CDR3 is TGTGCCAGCAGCCCGAAGGCCCCCCGCAGGGATAAAACAGATACGCAGTATTTT. This gives the protein CASSPKAPRRDKTDTQYF. The V call is TRBV7-9, the J call TRBJ2-3, with D possibly being TRBD1 (5 bases). CDR1 and CDR2 (germline): SEHNR, FQNEAQ (reference sequence). V lost 5 bases and J 3 bases, leaving 24 bases between the germline ends. The CDR3 loop spans 18 amino acids.

This chain uses TRBV10-3 with TRBJ1-1; D unresolved. There are 15 residues in the CDR3. Trimming removed 1 base from V and 4 bases from J, with 13 bases in between. Germline-derived CDR1 and CDR2 are ENHRY and SYGVKD. The CDR3 DNA is TGTGCCATCAGTGAGTATAGGGATGGTGGCACTGAAGCTTTCTTT. Translation gives CAISEYRDGGTEAFF.

The V and J genes are TRBV12-3 or TRBV12-4 and TRBJ1-3; D not resolved. The CDR3 totals 16 residues. V gave up 3 bases and J gave up 0 bases, with 12 bases separating them. The CDR3 here is CASSFSTVISGNTIYF. As DNA, the CDR3 is TGTGCCAGCAGTTTCTCGACGGTGATCTCTGGAAACACCATATATTTT.

The chain carries TRBV6-5 and TRBJ1-5; 7 nucleotides align to TRBD1. Looked up from germline, CDR1 is MNHEY and CDR2 is SVGAGI. V shed 8 bases and J 2 bases; nucleotides not matched to a gene: 3. The CDR3 contains 13 residues. The CDR3 loop is CASGRGGNQPQHF. CDR3 nucleotides: TGTGCCAGCGGCAGGGGGGGCAATCAGCCCCAGCATTTT.

This clonotype was counted many times. This chain links TRBV6-2 or TRBV6-3 with TRBJ2-5; D gene unclear. This CDR3 spans 13 amino acids. Germline CDR1 MNHEY, CDR2 SVGEGT. V was pared by 4 bases and J by 1 base, with 7 bases between. The DNA for the CDR3 is TGTGCCAGCAGTTCAGGACGCCAAGAGACCCAGTACTTC. Translating it yields CASSSGRQETQYF.

The CDR3, as DNA: TGTGCCAGCAGAGCGGTGTGGCGAGGGGTGCTGGATAATTCACCCCTCCACTTT. Translated, it gives CASRAVWRGVLDNSPLHF. The rearrangement joins TRBV6-1 to TRBJ1-6, with D possibly being TRBD1 (5 bases). The CDR3 loop spans 18 amino acids. The V and J ends lost 6 bases and 5 bases respectively, with 23 bases between them. Per germline, CDR1 MNHNS and CDR2 SASEGT.

The chain has TRBV5-1 and TRBJ2-1; 13 nucleotides line up with TRBD2. The CDR3 contains 15 residues. Germline CDR1 reads SGHRS; CDR2 reads YFSETQ. V shed 6 bases and J 5 bases; nucleotides not matched to a gene: 5. Written as DNA, the CDR3 is TGCGCCAGCATCAGACTAGCGGGGGGAGACAATGAGCAGTTCTTC. Encoded protein: CASIRLAGGDNEQFF. The full variable domain, its missing parts supplied by reference TRBV5-1 and TRBJ2-1, is KAGVTQTPRYLIKTRGQQVTLSCSPISGHRSVSWYQQTPGQGLQFLFEYFSETQRNKGNFPGRFSGRQFSNSRSEMNVSTLELGDSALYLCASIRLAGGDNEQFFGPGTRLTVL.

At least ten counts were recorded for this clonotype. It is unclear where the CDR3 begins or ends on the DNA, so no DNA is shown, and the CDR3 is as TCRdb lists it. V is TRBV28 and J is TRBJ2-2; TRBD2 reflects the table's D call only, with no check against the DNA. The CDR3 region is 16 residues in length, termini included. The germline CDR1 and CDR2 sequences are MDHEN and SYDVKM. The CDR3 is CASSLSLRGNTGELFF.